Below, 32 T cell receptor beta chains from the same sample are listed, as sequenced in a study of sequential checkpoint blockade in melanoma. Sequencing was performed with immunoSEQ multiplex PCR; in TCRdb, only in-frame clones are kept and a portion is missing. The table has roughly 18,000 clones, 73% seen once. Treatment specified: randomized to nivolumab then ipilimumab (arm A) or the reverse (arm B). The sample in question was tumor tissue (inferred from file names), obtained from a patient given nivolumab and ipilimumab in sequence. Source of these receptors: a human donor with melanoma.

The chain combines TRBV10-2 with TRBJ2-1; 8 bases are shared with TRBD1. Germline V lookup: CDR1 WSHSY, CDR2 SAAADI. With 8 bases clipped from V and 8 bases from J, the junction kept 8 bases outside the gene matches. The CDR3 is made up of 13 amino acids. In DNA form, the CDR3 reads TGCGCCAGCGAGGGGACAGGAGACTATGAGCAGTTCTTC. Residues: CASEGTGDYEQFF.

The chain is built from TRBV30 and TRBJ1-4, with D perhaps TRBD1 (5 bases). Germline V gives CDR1 GTSNPN, CDR2 SVGIG (reference sequence). Between the trimmed V and J ends, which lost 1 base and 4 bases, there was a span of 13 bases. CDR3 length: 15 residues. CDR3 DNA sequence: TGTGCCTGGAGTGACAGCGGGACGGGTAATGAAAAACTGTTTTTT. Amino acids: CAWSDSGTGNEKLFF.

The chain recombines TRBV29-1 with TRBJ1-2, with 9 nucleotides matching TRBD1. The germline V gene encodes CDR1 SQVTM and CDR2 ANQGSEA. The CDR3 is made up of 13 amino acids. The DNA of the CDR3 is TGCAGTGCCGTTATGACAGGGGGCTATGGCTACACCTTC. The encoded protein is CSAVMTGGYGYTF.

This chain links TRBV18 with TRBJ2-1; the D gene could be TRBD1 or TRBD2 (5 bases each). This CDR3 has 16 amino acids. The V gene's germline CDR1 is KGHSH and CDR2 LQKENI. V shed 1 base and J shed 6 bases, with 16 bases lying between them. CDR3 protein: CASSPRETVGGNEQFF. CDR3 DNA: TGTGCCAGCTCACCACGCGAGACGGTTGGGGGCAATGAGCAGTTCTTC.

This chain links TRBV9 with TRBJ2-3; D is perhaps TRBD2 (5 bases). Germline V gene data show CDR1 as SGDLS and CDR2 as YYNGEE. V was trimmed by 5 bases and J by 5 bases, leaving 30 bases between them. This CDR3 is built from 19 residues. CDR3 bases: TGTGCCAGCAGTTCCCTCACTCCGGGCCCGGGAACAGATGGAGATACGCAGTATTTT. This gives the protein CASSSLTPGPGTDGDTQYF.

This chain joins TRBV4-1 and TRBJ2-1; a weak D match, TRBD2 (5 bases). The V gene's germline CDR1 is MGHRA and CDR2 YSYEKL. CDR3 length: 12 amino acids. V gave up 5 bases and J gave up 7 bases, with 9 bases separating them. The CDR3 DNA reads as TGCGCCAGCAGCTTGTGGGAGAATGAGCAGTTCTTC. This codes for CASSLWENEQFF.

The V and J genes are TRBV14 and TRBJ1-2, with unresolved D. CDR1 SGHDN and CDR2 FVKESK come from the germline V gene. Trimming took 3 bases from V and 2 from J, leaving 7 bases between them. The CDR3 length is 13 residues. The CDR3 reads CASSQSRNYGYTF. The DNA for the CDR3 is TGTGCCAGCAGCCAGTCCAGAAACTATGGCTACACCTTC.

This chain links TRBV6-8 with TRBJ2-5, with TRBD2 identical over 13 bases. The CDR3 totals 14 residues. Germline trimming cut 7 bases from V and 5 bases from J; bases unmatched to any gene: 4. Germline values: CDR1 MNHGY, CDR2 SAAAGT. The chain's CDR3 is CASTATSGRETQYF. In DNA, the CDR3 is TGTGCCAGCACCGCGACTAGCGGGAGGGAGACCCAGTACTTC.

The rearrangement uses TRBV9 and TRBJ1-6; 8 bases map to TRBD1. Germline assignment: CDR1 SGDLS and CDR2 YYNGEE. V was clipped by 4 bases and J by 1 base; unmatched bases: 7. CDR3 length: 17 residues. The DNA of the CDR3 is TGTGCCAGCAGCCGACAGGGGAGGGGGTCCTATAATTCACCCCTCCACTTT. It codes for CASSRQGRGSYNSPLHF.

The chain links TRBV10-3 to TRBJ1-5, with 7 bases identical to TRBD1. CDR1 and CDR2 from the germline V gene are ENHRY and SYGVKD. V gave up 5 bases and J gave up 2 bases; unmatched junction bases: 0. The CDR3 loop spans 13 amino acids. CDR3 in amino acids: CAISTGGNQPQHF. The CDR3 DNA sequence: TGTGCCATCAGTACAGGGGGCAATCAGCCCCAGCATTTT.

The chain combines TRBV5-1 with TRBJ2-5; TRBD1 aligns across 11 bases. CDR1 and CDR2 from the germline V gene are SGHRS and YFSETQ. The ends lost 4 bases at V and 4 bases at J; junction bases unmatched: 6. This CDR3 spans 15 amino acids. In DNA, the CDR3 is TGCGCCAGCAGCCAACGGACAGGGGGCGTAGAGACCCAGTACTTC. Its translation: CASSQRTGGVETQYF.

This clone was picked up a small number of times. J is TRBJ1-4 and V is TRBV11-3; TRBD1 matches 10 bases. CDR1 and CDR2 from the germline V gene are SGHNT and YENEEA. With V trimmed by 6 bases and J by 8 bases, 18 bases remained unmatched. CDR3 length: 18 residues. The CDR3 loop is CASSKNSQRTGGREKLFF. The CDR3 bases are TGTGCCAGCAGTAAAAACTCACAACGGACAGGGGGTAGGGAAAAACTGTTTTTT.

The V call is TRBV11-3, the J call TRBJ2-7, with D possibly matching TRBD2 (7 bases). The germline CDR1 and CDR2 sequences are SGHNT and YENEEA. The CDR3 is 15 amino acids. With 0 bases removed from V and 2 bases from J, the gap between germline ends came to 11 bases. The CDR3 spells CASSLDGGRTYEQYF. CDR3 nucleotide sequence: TGTGCCAGCAGCTTAGACGGGGGGCGCACCTACGAGCAGTACTTC.

The chain combines TRBV5-1 with TRBJ2-3; TRBD1 might be the D (5 bases). V was pared by 0 bases and J by 0 bases, with 17 bases between. Germline values: CDR1 SGHRS, CDR2 YFSETQ. This CDR3 is built from 18 residues. The CDR3 region has the DNA TGCGCCAGCAGCTTGGCCACGACAGTATCCTCTAGCACAGATACGCAGTATTTT. This encodes CASSLATTVSSSTDTQYF.

This chain connects TRBV6-8 to TRBJ1-5; TRBD1 is a possible D gene (6 bases). This CDR3 comprises 17 residues. Germline loops: CDR1 MNHGY, CDR2 SAAAGT. Trimming removed 0 bases from V and 4 bases from J, with 16 bases in between. CDR3 region: CASSYSLLTGENQPQHF. The CDR3, as DNA: TGTGCCAGCAGTTACTCCCTCCTGACAGGAGAAAATCAGCCCCAGCATTTT.

The CDR3 reads CASSVDHSSYEQYF. Here the CDR3 DNA reads TGTGCCAGCAGCGTAGACCACAGTTCCTACGAGCAGTACTTC. The chain carries TRBV9 and TRBJ2-7, with no clear D. The CDR3 runs to 14 residues. Trimming removed 0 bases at V and 1 base at J, with 8 bases between. Germline V gene data show CDR1 as SGDLS and CDR2 as YYNGEE.

The rearrangement links TRBV6-8 to TRBJ2-1; D perhaps matches TRBD2 (5 bases). V dropped 10 bases and J dropped 0 bases, with 13 bases sitting between them. This CDR3 has 14 residues. From germline, CDR1 is MNHGY and CDR2 SAAAGT. The CDR3 bases are TGTGCCATCGCACTTGGGAGCTCCTACAATGAGCAGTTCTTC. This sequence encodes CAIALGSSYNEQFF.

This clone is judged medium-sized. The chain uses TRBV6-8 and TRBJ2-7, with 7 bases that match TRBD1. Per the germline V gene, CDR1 is MNHGY and CDR2 is SAAAGT. With 7 bases clipped from V and 4 bases from J, the junction kept 7 bases outside the gene matches. The CDR3 runs to 13 residues. The CDR3 nucleotides read TGTGCCAGCATCCAGGGGGAAGGGTACGAGCAGTACTTC. It specifies CASIQGEGYEQYF.

In this sample, this clone turned up a few times. The V call is TRBV29-1, the J call TRBJ1-4; 7 bases align to TRBD1. Unmatched junction bases numbered 4, after V lost 0 bases and J lost 3 bases. The CDR3 loop spans 15 amino acids. Germline CDR1 is SQVTM and CDR2 is ANQGSEA. The CDR3 here is CSVEEVGTANEKLFF. CDR3 DNA: TGCAGCGTTGAAGAGGTTGGGACAGCTAATGAAAAACTGTTTTTT.

The sample holds one count of this clone. This chain joins TRBV18 and TRBJ2-3; possible D gene TRBD1, 6 bases. V dropped 0 bases and J dropped 0 bases, with 13 bases sitting between them. The CDR3 contains 17 residues. CDR1 and CDR2 from the germline V gene are KGHSH and LQKENI. The CDR3 DNA reads as TGTGCCAGCTCACCACCAAAAGGACAGACTAGCACAGATACGCAGTATTTT. Residues: CASSPPKGQTSTDTQYF.

This clone was counted only a few times. This sequence joins TRBV19 and TRBJ2-1, with D tentatively TRBD1 or TRBD2 (5 bases each). Trimming shortened V by 3 bases and J by 2 bases, and 11 bases separated the two germline ends. Germline V CDR1 and CDR2: LNHDA, SQIVND (reference sequence). This CDR3 is built from 15 residues. The CDR3 nucleotides are TGTGCCAGTAGTATCTTGACGGGACCCTACAATGAGCAGTTCTTC. Protein sequence: CASSILTGPYNEQFF. Complete variable domain (other parts from reference TRBV19 and TRBJ2-1): DGGITQSPKYLFRKEGQNVTLSCEQNLNHDAMYWYRQDPGQGLRLIYYSQIVNDFQKGDIAEGYSVSREKKESFPLTVTSAQKNPTAFYLCASSILTGPYNEQFFGPGTRLTVL.

In this sample, this clone turned up a few times. The chain carries TRBV10-2 and TRBJ2-1; 7 nucleotides agree with TRBD1. Germline V CDR1 and CDR2: WSHSY, SAAADI. CDR3 size: 15 residues. After removal of 7 bases from V and 0 bases from J, the junction contained 6 bases not matched to a gene. CDR3 in DNA: TGCGCCAGCATTTTCCGGGACAGCTCCTACAATGAGCAGTTCTTC. This codes for CASIFRDSSYNEQFF.

The V call is TRBV10-2, the J call TRBJ2-7, with D uncertain. CDR3 length: 13 amino acids. Trimming removed 4 bases at V and 4 bases at J, with 11 bases between. Germline CDR1 reads WSHSY; CDR2 reads SAAADI. CDR3 in DNA: TGCGCCAGCAGTGTGGTCTTCAGTTACGAGCAGTACTTC. Translated, it gives CASSVVFSYEQYF.

This clone turned up a few times. This chain's CDR3 is CASSYEISRGTEAFF. CDR3 in DNA: TGTGCCAGCAGTTACGAGATCTCGAGGGGCACTGAAGCTTTCTTT. The chain uses TRBV6-8 and TRBJ1-1; a weak D match, TRBD1 (5 bases). Trimming removed 2 bases at V and 4 bases at J, with 14 bases between. CDR3 length equals 15 residues. Germline V gene lookup returns CDR1 MNHGY and CDR2 SAAAGT.

The chain couples TRBV9 to TRBJ2-6; no clear D. Germline CDR1 SGDLS, CDR2 YYNGEE. Trimming left V 5 bases short and J 3 bases short, with 9 bases between. This CDR3 is built from 14 residues. The CDR3 loop is CASSAPVGANVLTF. CDR3 coding DNA: TGTGCCAGCAGTGCGCCAGTTGGGGCCAACGTCCTGACTTTC.

V and J are TRBV6-7 and TRBJ1-6; D gene unclear. TRBV6-7 counts as an open reading frame of uncertain function. V dropped 6 bases and J dropped 15 bases, with 15 bases sitting between them. There are 12 residues in the CDR3. In DNA form, the CDR3 reads TGTGCCAGCAGCTCAGTGGGTGTAGTCCTCCACTTT. Protein product: CASSSVGVVLHF.

As DNA, the CDR3 is TGTGCCAGCAGCTTAGTCCCGGACAGGGGCGAGCAGTACTTC. This encodes CASSLVPDRGEQYF. The chain links TRBV7-6 to TRBJ2-7, with TRBD1 identical over 9 bases. J gave up 6 bases and V 1 base, and 4 bases lay outside the gene matches. Germline CDR1 reads SGHVS; CDR2 reads FNYEAQ. CDR3 size: 14 residues.

The chain has TRBV13 and TRBJ1-5; 9 bases line up with TRBD1. V shed 5 bases and J 9 bases; nucleotides not matched to a gene: 8. Germline V lookup: CDR1 PRHDT, CDR2 FYEKMQ (reference sequence). The CDR3 totals 14 residues. Here the CDR3 DNA reads TGTGCCAGCAGCCGGGACAGGGCCTTTCCGCCCCAGCATTTT. Translation gives CASSRDRAFPPQHF. The entire variable domain, with the rest obtained from reference TRBV13 and TRBJ1-5, is as follows: AAGVIQSPRHLIKEKRETATLKCYPIPRHDTVYWYQQGPGQDPQFLISFYEKMQSDKGSIPDRFSAQQFSDYHSELNMSSLELGDSALYFCASSRDRAFPPQHFGDGTRLSIL.

V is TRBV23-1 and J is TRBJ1-6; no reliable D call. TRBV23-1 is reported as an ORF; its role is uncertain. Trimming cost V 6 bases and J 8 bases, with 11 bases left between them. The CDR3 extends over 13 amino acids. The CDR3 loop reads CASSLKKHSPLHF. For the CDR3, the DNA is TGCGCCAGCAGCTTGAAAAAGCATTCACCCCTCCACTTT.

The V gene is TRBV29-1, the J gene TRBJ1-5, with TRBD1 as a possible D gene (6 bases). The CDR3 runs to 13 residues. V lost 7 bases to trimming and J lost 3 bases, with 13 bases between them. Germline values: CDR1 SQVTM, CDR2 ANQGSEA. The CDR3 sequence is CSAAGQLNQPQHF. Here the CDR3 DNA reads TGCAGCGCCGCAGGACAGCTCAATCAGCCCCAGCATTTT. Filled out from reference TRBV29-1 and TRBJ1-5, the complete variable domain reads SAVISQKPSRDICQRGTSLTIQCQVDSQVTMMFWYRQQPGQSLTLIATANQGSEATYESGFVIDKFPISRPNLTFSTLTVSNMSPEDSSIYLCSAAGQLNQPQHFGDGTRLSIL.

This chain uses TRBV1 with TRBJ2-7; the D call in the table, TRBD2, was not verified against the DNA. TRBV1 represents a pseudogene. The CDR3 has 15 amino acids. The CDR3 nucleotides read TGCGCCAGCAGCCAAAGAGCGGGGGGGCCCTACGAGCAGTACTTC. As protein: CASSQRAGGPYEQYF.

The chain is built from TRBV6-8 and TRBJ1-5; D not certain. The CDR3 length is 13 residues. CDR1 MNHGY and CDR2 SAAAGT come from the germline V gene. V was trimmed by 0 bases and J by 7 bases, leaving 7 bases between them. The CDR3 spells CASSYSSTQPQHF. The CDR3 DNA follows: TGTGCCAGCAGTTACTCCTCAACCCAGCCCCAGCATTTT.